This T cell receptor (beta chain) was captured by sequencing in a study of shared clonotypes between healthy human individuals. Study outcomes and limitations: Blood was the sole source, and tissue repertoires probably differ.

A remark on this clone: Its antigen remains unknown.

Using immunoSEQ multiplex PCR, the repertoire was profiled, and TCRdb retains in-frame clones only, with some absent. The data contain approximately 2.3 million clones, approximately 93% of them singletons. Sequencing input: naive CD4+ T cells from PBMCs. Subset denoted: CD45RA+ positively selected. The sequence was collected from a man aged 18 to 30 in good health. Some clones in this sample may be carry-over from other donors' samples.

This CDR3 reads CASSPYGQGRYEQYF. The CDR3 coding sequence is TGTGCCAGCAGCCCCTACGGACAGGGGAGATACGAGCAGTACTTC. The gene calls are TRBV7-9 and TRBJ2-7, with 9 bases matching TRBD1. Germline CDR1 is SEHNR and CDR2 is FQNEAQ (reference sequence). V was clipped by 5 bases and J by 4 bases; unmatched bases: 9. CDR3 length equals 15 residues.